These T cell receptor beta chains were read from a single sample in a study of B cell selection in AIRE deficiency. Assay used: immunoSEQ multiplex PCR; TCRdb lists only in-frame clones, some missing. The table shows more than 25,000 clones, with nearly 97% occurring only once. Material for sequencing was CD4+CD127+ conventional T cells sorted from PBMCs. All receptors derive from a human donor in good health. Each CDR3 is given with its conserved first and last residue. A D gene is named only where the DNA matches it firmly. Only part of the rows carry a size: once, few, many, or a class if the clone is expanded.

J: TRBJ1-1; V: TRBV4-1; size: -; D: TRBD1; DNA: TGCGCCAGCAGCCAAGATGACAGGGGAAGGACTGAAGCTTTCTTT; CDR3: CASSQDDRGRTEAFF
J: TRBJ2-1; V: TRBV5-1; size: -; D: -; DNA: TGCGCCAGCAGCGCAAACCCGGCGGACCCCTACTACAATGAGCAGTTCTTC; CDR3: CASSANPADPYYNEQFF
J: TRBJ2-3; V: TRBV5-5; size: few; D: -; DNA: TGTGCCAGCAGCCCGGAGGTAGCAGCGACTAGCACAGATACGCAGTATTTT; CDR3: CASSPEVAATSTDTQYF
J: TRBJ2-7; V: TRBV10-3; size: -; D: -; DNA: TGTGCCATCAGGGGAGAGGGATCCTACGAGCAGTACTTC; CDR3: CAIRGEGSYEQYF
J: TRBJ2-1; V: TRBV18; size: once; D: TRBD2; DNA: TGTGCCAGCTCGGCATTAGCGGGAGGTGGAGGCAATGAGCAGTTCTTC; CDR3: CASSALAGGGGNEQFF
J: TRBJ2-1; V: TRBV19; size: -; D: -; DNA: TGTGCCAGTAGAAAAGGGAATTCCTACAATGAGCAGTTCTTC; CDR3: CASRKGNSYNEQFF
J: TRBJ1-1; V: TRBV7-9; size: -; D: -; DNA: TGTGCCAGCAGCCCACGATTTCGATTGAACACTGAAGCTTTCTTT; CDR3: CASSPRFRLNTEAFF
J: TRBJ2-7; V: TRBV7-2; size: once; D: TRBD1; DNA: TGTGCCAGCAGCTTAGGACTCGGGACAGGGATATACGAGCAGTACTTC; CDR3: CASSLGLGTGIYEQYF
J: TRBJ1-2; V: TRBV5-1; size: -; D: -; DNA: TGCGCCAGCAGCTTGGGACAGGACTATGGCTACACCTTC; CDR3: CASSLGQDYGYTF
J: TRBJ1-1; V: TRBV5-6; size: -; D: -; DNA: TGTGCCAGCAGCCTTGACTCCCCTGGTGAAGCTTTCTTT; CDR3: CASSLDSPGEAFF
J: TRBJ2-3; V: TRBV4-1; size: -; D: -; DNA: TGCGCCAGCAGCCAAGATCCCGGGGGATGGGATACGCAGTATTTT; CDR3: CASSQDPGGWDTQYF
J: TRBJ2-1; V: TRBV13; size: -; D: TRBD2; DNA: TGTGCCAGCAGCTTATGGGCTAGCGGGGACAATGAGCAGTTCTTC; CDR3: CASSLWASGDNEQFF
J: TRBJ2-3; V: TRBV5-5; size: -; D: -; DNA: TGTGCCAGCAGCTTGGGTCACCTCACAGATACGCAGTATTTT; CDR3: CASSLGHLTDTQYF
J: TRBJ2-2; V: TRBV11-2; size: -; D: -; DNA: TGTGCCAGCAGCCGACAAGTTTGGACCGGGGAGCTGTTTTTT; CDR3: CASSRQVWTGELFF
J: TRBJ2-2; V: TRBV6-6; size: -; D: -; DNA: TGTGCGGCGGACGAGAACACCGGGGAGCTGTTTTTT; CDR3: CAADENTGELFF
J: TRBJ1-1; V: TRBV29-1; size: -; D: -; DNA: TGCAGCGTTGAACCCCGCATACGGGGCACTGAAGCTTTCTTT; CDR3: CSVEPRIRGTEAFF
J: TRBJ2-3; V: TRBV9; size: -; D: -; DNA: TGTGCCAGCAGCGTAGGCGGGCAGAAAGATACGCAGTATTTT; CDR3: CASSVGGQKDTQYF
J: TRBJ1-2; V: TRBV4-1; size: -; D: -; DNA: TGCGCCAGCAGCCAAGATTTTCCCCAACTAACCAGGGTGAGCTACACCTTC; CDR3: CASSQDFPQLTRVSYTF
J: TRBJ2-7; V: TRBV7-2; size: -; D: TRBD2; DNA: TGTGCCAGCAGCTTCGCGGGCGGGGGTTACGAGCAGTACTTC; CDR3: CASSFAGGGYEQYF
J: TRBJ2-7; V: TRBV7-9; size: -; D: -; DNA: TGTGCCAGCAGCTTAGGCTTGACGGCCTACGAGCAGTACTTC; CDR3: CASSLGLTAYEQYF
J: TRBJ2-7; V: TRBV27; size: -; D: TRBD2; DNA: TGTGCCAGCAGTTTAAGAAGCGGGAATGGGGTACGCGAGCAGTACTTC; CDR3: CASSLRSGNGVREQYF
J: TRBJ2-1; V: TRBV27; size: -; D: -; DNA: TGTGCCAGCAGTTTATCCCGCAATGAGCAGTTCTTC; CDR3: CASSLSRNEQFF
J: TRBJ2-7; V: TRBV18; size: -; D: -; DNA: TGTGCCAGCTCACCGTCAGGGCGGGACCGTACGGAGCAGTACTTC; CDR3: CASSPSGRDRTEQYF
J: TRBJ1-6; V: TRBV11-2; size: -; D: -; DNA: TGTGCCAGCAGCGTCGTGCCGAGCTCCTATAATTCACCCCTCCACTTT; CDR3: CASSVVPSSYNSPLHF
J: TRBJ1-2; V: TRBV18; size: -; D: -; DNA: TGTGCCAGCTCACCCGATCGGGGTCCCCTCTATGGCTACACCTTC; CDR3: CASSPDRGPLYGYTF
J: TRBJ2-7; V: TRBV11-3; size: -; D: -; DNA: TGTGCCAGCAGACCCACCCGCAGCGGGCCCGAGCGTGGCGAGCAGTACTTC; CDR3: CASRPTRSGPERGEQYF
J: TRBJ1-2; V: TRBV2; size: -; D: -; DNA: TGTGCCAGCAGCAGACTCAGGGGTTACTATGGCTACACCTTC; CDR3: CASSRLRGYYGYTF
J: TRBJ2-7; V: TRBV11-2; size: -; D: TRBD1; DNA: TGTGCCAGCAGCTTCCTCCGGGACAGAACCTACGAGCAGTACTTC; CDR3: CASSFLRDRTYEQYF
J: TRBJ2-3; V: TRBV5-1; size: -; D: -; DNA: TGCGCCAGCAGCTTAACCGGGAACCCCCGTGATACGCAGTATTTT; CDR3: CASSLTGNPRDTQYF
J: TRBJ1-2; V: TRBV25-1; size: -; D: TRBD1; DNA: TGTGCCAGCAGTGAATCTGAGGGGGCGAGCTATGGCTACACCTTC; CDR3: CASSESEGASYGYTF
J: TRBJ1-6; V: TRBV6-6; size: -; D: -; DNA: TGTGCCAGCAGTCCACGGGCCAACAATTCACCCCTCCACTTT; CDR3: CASSPRANNSPLHF
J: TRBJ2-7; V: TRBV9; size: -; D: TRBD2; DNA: TGTGCCAGCAGCGTCGGGACTAGCGGGACTCCCTACGAGCAGTACTTC; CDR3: CASSVGTSGTPYEQYF
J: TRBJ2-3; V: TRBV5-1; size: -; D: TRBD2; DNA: TGCGCCAGCAGCTTGGCCGAGGGCGGGAGAACGCAGTATTTT; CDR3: CASSLAEGGRTQYF
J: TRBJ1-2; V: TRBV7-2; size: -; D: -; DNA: TGTGCCAGCAGCTCGGACACGAACTATGGCTACACCTTC; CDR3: CASSSDTNYGYTF
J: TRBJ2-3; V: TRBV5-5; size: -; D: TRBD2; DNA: TGTGCCAGCAGCTCATCGGGAGGTACGCAGTATTTT; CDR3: CASSSSGGTQYF
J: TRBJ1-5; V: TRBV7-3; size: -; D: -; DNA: TGTGCCAGCAGCTTAGGGTCCGACTATAGCAATCAGCCCCAGCATTTT; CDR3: CASSLGSDYSNQPQHF
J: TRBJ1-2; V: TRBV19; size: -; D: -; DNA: TGTGCCAGTAGTATTGGGGACACAGGTGGCTATGGCTACACCTTC; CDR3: CASSIGDTGGYGYTF
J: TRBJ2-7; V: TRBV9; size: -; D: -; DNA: TGTGCCAGCAGCGTAGGGGGCAATTCCTACGAGCAGTACTTC; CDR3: CASSVGGNSYEQYF
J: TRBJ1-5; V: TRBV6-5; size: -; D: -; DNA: TGTGCCAGCCAATGGCAGGCAATTAGCAATCAGCCCCAGCATTTT; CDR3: CASQWQAISNQPQHF
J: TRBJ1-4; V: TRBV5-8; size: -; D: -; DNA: TGTGCCAGCAGCTCCTCAACTAATGAAAAACTGTTTTTT; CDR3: CASSSSTNEKLFF
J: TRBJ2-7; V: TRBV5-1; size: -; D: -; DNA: TGCGCCAGCAGCTTGCGGACAGATTCCTACGAGCAGTACTTC; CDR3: CASSLRTDSYEQYF
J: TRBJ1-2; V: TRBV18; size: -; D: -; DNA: TGTGCCAGCTCACTACAGACTAACTATGGCTACACCTTC; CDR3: CASSLQTNYGYTF
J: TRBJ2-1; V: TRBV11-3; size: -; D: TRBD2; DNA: TGTGCCAGCAGCCGTAGCGGGAGCTCCTACAATGAGCAGTTCTTC; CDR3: CASSRSGSSYNEQFF
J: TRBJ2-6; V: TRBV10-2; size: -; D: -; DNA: TGCGCCAGCGCCTGGGGAGCCTCTGGGGCCAACGTCCTGACTTTC; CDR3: CASAWGASGANVLTF
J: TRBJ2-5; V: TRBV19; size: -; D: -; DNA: TGTGCCAGTAGTATACAGGGGCTCGAGACCCAGTACTTC; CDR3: CASSIQGLETQYF
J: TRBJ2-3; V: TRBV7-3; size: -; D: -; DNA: TGTGCCAGCAGCTTCGGGCGGGAAGCAGATACGCAGTATTTT; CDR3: CASSFGREADTQYF
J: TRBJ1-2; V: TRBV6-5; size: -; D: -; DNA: TGTGCCAGCAGTTACGCAGGGTGGGACCCCAAAGGCTACACCTTC; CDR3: CASSYAGWDPKGYTF
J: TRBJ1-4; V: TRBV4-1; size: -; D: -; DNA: TGCGCCAGCAGCCAGGTTATTAGGGAAAAACTGTTTTTT; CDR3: CASSQVIREKLFF
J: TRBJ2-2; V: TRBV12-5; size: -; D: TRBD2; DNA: TGTGCTAGTGGTCCGTGGGAGGGGGGGGAGCTGTTTTTT; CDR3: CASGPWEGGELFF
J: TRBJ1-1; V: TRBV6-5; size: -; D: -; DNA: TGTGCCAGCACCTACCGACTGGGCACTGAAGCTTTCTTT; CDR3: CASTYRLGTEAFF
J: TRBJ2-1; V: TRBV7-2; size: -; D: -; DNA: TGTGCCAGCAGCCCGGGGGCTAGCGCCAACTACAATGAGCAGTTCTTC; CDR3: CASSPGASANYNEQFF
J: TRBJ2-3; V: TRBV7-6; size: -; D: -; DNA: TGTGCCAGCAGCGGACAGACTACGAAAGATACGCAGTATTTT; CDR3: CASSGQTTKDTQYF
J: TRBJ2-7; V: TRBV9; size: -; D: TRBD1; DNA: TGTGCCAGCAGCGTAGTCCAGGGGGCCGCGATTTACGAGCAGTACTTC; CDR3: CASSVVQGAAIYEQYF
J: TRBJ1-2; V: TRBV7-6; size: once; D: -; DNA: TGTGCCAGCAGCTTAGAACGTAAACGGCGTCGAGCTAACTATGGCTACACCTTC; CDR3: CASSLERKRRRANYGYTF